This T cell receptor (beta chain) is from a study of CD8 T cells in ankylosing spondylitis. 5'-RACE, quantitative and with molecular barcodes, yielded the TCR beta libraries. MiXCR was run by TCRdb on the 5' RACE reads, yielding one entry per CDR3 protein. The sample includes 50,000 to 65,000 distinct CDR3 sequences, about 7% of them seen just once. This CDR3 is built from 16 residues. With 6 bases clipped from V and 6 bases from J, the junction kept 11 bases outside the gene matches. Germline V gene sequence: CDR1 MNHEY, CDR2 SVGAGI. This clonotype was detected many times. The sequenced material came from blood, either unsorted or a sorted T cell fraction (not recorded which). The rearrangement joins TRBV6-5 to TRBJ1-6, with TRBD1 identical over 7 bases. The TCR comes from a female donor with ankylosing spondylitis or in good health (not recorded which). The CDR3 reads CASRPTDRARNSPLHF. The CDR3 DNA reads TGTGCCAGCAGGCCAACAGACAGGGCGCGTAATTCACCCCTCCACTTT.